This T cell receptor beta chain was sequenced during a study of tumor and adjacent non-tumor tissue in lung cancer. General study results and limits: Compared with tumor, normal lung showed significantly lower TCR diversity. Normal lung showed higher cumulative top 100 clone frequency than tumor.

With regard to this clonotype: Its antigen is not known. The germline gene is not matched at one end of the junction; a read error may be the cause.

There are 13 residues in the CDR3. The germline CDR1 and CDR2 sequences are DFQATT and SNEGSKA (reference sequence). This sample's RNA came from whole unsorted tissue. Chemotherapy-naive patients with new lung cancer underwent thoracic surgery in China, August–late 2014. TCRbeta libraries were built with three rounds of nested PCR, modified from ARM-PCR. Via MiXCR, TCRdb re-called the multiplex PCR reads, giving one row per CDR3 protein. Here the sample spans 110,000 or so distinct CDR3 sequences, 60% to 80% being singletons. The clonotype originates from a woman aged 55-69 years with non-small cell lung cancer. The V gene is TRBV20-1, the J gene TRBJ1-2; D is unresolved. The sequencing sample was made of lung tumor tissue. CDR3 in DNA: TGCACTGCTAGAGTTCCCGTCGGTTATGGCTACACCTTC. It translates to CTARVPVGYGYTF.